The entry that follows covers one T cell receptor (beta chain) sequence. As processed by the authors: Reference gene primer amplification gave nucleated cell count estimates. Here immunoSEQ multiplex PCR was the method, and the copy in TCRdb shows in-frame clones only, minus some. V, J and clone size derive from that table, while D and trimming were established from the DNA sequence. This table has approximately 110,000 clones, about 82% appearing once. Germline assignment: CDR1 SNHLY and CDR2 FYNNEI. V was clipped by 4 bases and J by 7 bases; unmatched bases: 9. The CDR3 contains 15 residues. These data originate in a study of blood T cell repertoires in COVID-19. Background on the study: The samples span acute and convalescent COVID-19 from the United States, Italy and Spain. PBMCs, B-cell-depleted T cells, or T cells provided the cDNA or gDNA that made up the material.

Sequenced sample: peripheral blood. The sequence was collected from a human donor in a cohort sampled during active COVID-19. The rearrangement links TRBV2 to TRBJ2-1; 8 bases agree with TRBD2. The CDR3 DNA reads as TGTGCCAGCAGTGGAGACGGGAGGGCCTTTAATGAGCAGTTCTTC. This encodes CASSGDGRAFNEQFF.